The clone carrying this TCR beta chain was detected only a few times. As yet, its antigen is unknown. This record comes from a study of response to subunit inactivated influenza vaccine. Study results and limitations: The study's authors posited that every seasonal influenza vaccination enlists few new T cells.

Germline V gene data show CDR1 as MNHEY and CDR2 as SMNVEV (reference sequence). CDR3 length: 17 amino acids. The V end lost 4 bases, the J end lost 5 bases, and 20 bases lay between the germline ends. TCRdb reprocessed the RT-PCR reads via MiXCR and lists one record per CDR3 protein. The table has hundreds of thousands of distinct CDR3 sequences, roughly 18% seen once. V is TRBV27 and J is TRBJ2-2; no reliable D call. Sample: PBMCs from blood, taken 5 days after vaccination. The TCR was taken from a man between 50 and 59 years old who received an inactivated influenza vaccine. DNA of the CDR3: TGTGCCAGCAGTTCTCTTTACTTTGTGGGATCGACCGGGGAGCTGTTTTTT. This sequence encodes CASSSLYFVGSTGELFF.